This entry is about one TCR beta chain. The germline V gene has CDR1 SNHLY and CDR2 FYNNEI. This CDR3 spans 13 amino acids. V was shortened by 8 bases and J by 3 bases, with 12 bases between the two germline ends. The repertoire was sequenced with immunoSEQ multiplex PCR; TCRdb's copy has only in-frame clones and lacks some. The sample has tens of thousands of clones; 75% to 95% are singletons. The data were obtained in a study of early stage breast cancer tumors. This TCR came from a person aged 70 to 85 with breast cancer. The sequenced material came from blood. The V call is TRBV2, the J call TRBJ2-3, with a weak D call TRBD1 (5 bases). The CDR3 DNA follows: TGTGCCAGCTGGTCAGGGTTTACAGATACGCAGTATTTT. Translation: CASWSGFTDTQYF.